Listed here are 25 T cell receptor beta chains from one sample, sequenced in a study of OX40 agonist ivuxolimab in advanced cancers. Generated by immunoSEQ multiplex PCR, the TCRdb table keeps only in-frame clones and is missing some. Here the sample spans roughly 21,000 clones, around 87% being singletons. Here the sequenced sample was CD4+ or CD8+ T cells sorted from blood, taken in a trial of the OX40 agonist ivuxolimab. The receptors were gathered from an adult with an advanced solid tumor such as melanoma, head and neck, liver or kidney cancer.

There are a few counts of this clone. The chain recombines TRBV27 with TRBJ2-6, with a weak D call TRBD2 (5 bases). This CDR3 spans 16 amino acids. Trimming took 8 bases from V and 0 from J, leaving 14 bases between them. Germline CDR1 and CDR2: MNHEY and SMNVEV (reference sequence). The CDR3 reads CASGTRGFSGANVLTF. The CDR3 region has the DNA TGTGCCAGCGGTACCCGGGGATTCTCTGGGGCCAACGTCCTGACTTTC.

The chain is built from TRBV5-1 and TRBJ1-1; 8 nucleotides agree with TRBD1. CDR1 SGHRS and CDR2 YFSETQ come from the germline V gene. V was pared by 4 bases and J by 8 bases, with 7 bases of the junction left unmatched. This CDR3 is built from 13 residues. The CDR3 loop reads CASSAGQVSEAFF. CDR3 nucleotides: TGCGCCAGCAGCGCGGGACAGGTTTCCGAAGCTTTCTTT.

The chain combines TRBV5-6 with TRBJ2-1; D call uncertain. Germline assignment: CDR1 SGHDT and CDR2 YYEEEE. V lost 4 bases to trimming and J lost 10 bases, with 6 bases between them. The CDR3 spans 10 residues. This CDR3 is CASSPPEQFF. The CDR3 DNA reads as TGTGCCAGCAGCCCCCCCGAGCAGTTCTTC. The whole variable domain, remainder taken from reference TRBV5-6 and TRBJ2-1, is DAGVTQSPTHLIKTRGQQVTLRCSPKSGHDTVSWYQQALGQGPQFIFQYYEEEERQRGNFPDRFSGHQFPNYSSELNVNALLLGDSALYLCASSPPEQFFGPGTRLTVL.

This chain joins TRBV7-9 and TRBJ1-4, with a weak D call TRBD1 (5 bases). This CDR3 has 15 amino acids. CDR1 and CDR2 from the germline V gene are SEHNR and FQNEAQ (reference sequence). Trimming stripped 5 bases from V and 1 base from J, with 11 bases between. The CDR3 DNA reads TGTGCCAGCAGCCCTCGAGGACAAACTAATGAAAAACTGTTTTTT. Encoded protein: CASSPRGQTNEKLFF.

V gene TRBV7-7 combines with J gene TRBJ2-2; TRBD2 agrees at 11 bases. The CDR3 extends over 18 amino acids. Germline-derived CDR1 and CDR2 are SSHAT and FNYEAQ (reference sequence). The junction had 12 bases not matched to a gene; V was cut back by 5 bases and J by 4 bases. The CDR3 bases are TGTGCCAGCAGCCGTGGACTAGCGGGTCAAAGGGGCACCGGGGAGCTGTTTTTT. It codes for CASSRGLAGQRGTGELFF.

The V gene is TRBV12-5, the J gene TRBJ1-5; no clear D. The CDR3 sequence is 17 residues long. Germline-derived CDR1 and CDR2 are LGHNT and FRNRAP. The V end lost 0 bases, the J end lost 0 bases, and 12 bases lay between the germline ends. The CDR3 bases are TGTGCTAGTGGTTTGGTACGGAGAGAATATAGCAATCAGCCCCAGCATTTT. Amino acid sequence: CASGLVRREYSNQPQHF.

The chain combines TRBV2 with TRBJ2-7; 11 positions match TRBD2. Germline values: CDR1 SNHLY, CDR2 FYNNEI. The CDR3 loop spans 16 amino acids. V dropped 6 bases and J dropped 2; count of bases not matched to a gene: 9. The CDR3 loop is CASRARGTSGTYEQYF. CDR3 DNA sequence: TGTGCCAGCAGAGCCCGGGGGACTAGCGGAACCTACGAGCAGTACTTC. Using reference TRBV2 and TRBJ2-7 for the parts outside the CDR3, the full variable domain is EPEVTQTPSHQVTQMGQEVILRCVPISNHLYFYWYRQILGQKVEFLVSFYNNEISEKSEIFDDQFSVERPDGSNFTLKIRSTKLEDSAMYFCASRARGTSGTYEQYFGPGTRLTVT.

V is TRBV2 and J is TRBJ2-7; 7 positions agree with TRBD1. The CDR3 contains 16 residues. Germline V gene lookup returns CDR1 SNHLY and CDR2 FYNNEI. Unmatched junction bases numbered 10, after V lost 2 bases and J lost 3 bases. The CDR3 DNA is TGTGCCAGCAGTGAATTTCTCGGGACAGCTCGCTACGAGCAGTACTTC. It specifies CASSEFLGTARYEQYF.

The chain recombines TRBV7-9 with TRBJ2-1; TRBD2 is a possible D gene (7 bases). The CDR3 is 17 amino acids. Looked up from germline, CDR1 is SEHNR and CDR2 is FQNEAQ (reference sequence). Between the trimmed V and J ends, which lost 2 bases and 7 bases, there was a span of 21 bases. The CDR3 DNA reads as TGTGCCAGCAGCTTAACGAGGGGAGGGGGGTTTGGAAATGAGCAGTTCTTC. Its protein is CASSLTRGGGFGNEQFF. Drawing the rest from reference TRBV7-9 and TRBJ2-1, the complete variable domain is DTGVSQNPRHKITKRGQNVTFRCDPISEHNRLYWYRQTLGQGPEFLTYFQNEAQLEKSRLLSDRFSAERPKGSFSTLEIQRTEQGDSAMYLCASSLTRGGGFGNEQFFGPGTRLTVL.

The chain is built from TRBV7-5 and TRBJ2-7; the D call in the table, TRBD2, was not verified against the DNA. TRBV7-5 is labeled a pseudogene. The CDR3 extends over 12 amino acids. The CDR3 loop reads CASSLEWSEQYF. CDR3 nucleotides: TGTGCCAGCAGCTTGGAGTGGTCCGAGCAGTACTTC.

V gene TRBV19 combines with J gene TRBJ2-7; either TRBD1 or TRBD2 may supply D (5 bases each). CDR3 length: 11 residues. CDR1 is LNHDA and CDR2 is SQIVND in the germline V gene (reference sequence). V lost 5 bases to trimming and J lost 6 bases, with 8 bases between them. DNA of the CDR3: TGTGCCAGTAGTTCCGGGGCCGAGCAGTACTTC. This encodes CASSSGAEQYF.

This rearrangement joins TRBV9 to TRBJ1-5; possible D gene TRBD1, 6 bases. V lost 0 bases and J lost 0, with 10 bases in between. The germline V gene encodes CDR1 SGDLS and CDR2 YYNGEE. CDR3 size: 16 residues. In DNA, the CDR3 is TGTGCCAGCAGCGTAGGGCAGGGGAGTAGCAATCAGCCCCAGCATTTT. It codes for CASSVGQGSSNQPQHF.

The J gene is TRBJ2-1, the V gene TRBV6-5; TRBD2 matches 7 bases. The germline gives CDR1 MNHEY, CDR2 SVGAGI. J was trimmed by 8 bases and V by 6 bases; bases with no gene match: 7. CDR3 length equals 13 residues. CDR3 region: CASSWGGGYEQFF. CDR3 DNA sequence: TGTGCCAGCAGCTGGGGGGGAGGATATGAGCAGTTCTTC.

This sequence joins TRBV29-1 and TRBJ1-3, with D possibly TRBD1 on 5 matching bases. The germline gives CDR1 SQVTM, CDR2 ANQGSEA. The CDR3 loop spans 16 amino acids. The ends were cut back, 0 bases at V and 3 bases at J, with 15 bases in the middle. The CDR3 loop is CSVEDHPGMDGNTIYF. The CDR3 coding sequence is TGCAGCGTTGAAGATCACCCAGGGATGGATGGAAACACCATATATTTT.

The chain is built from TRBV5-1 and TRBJ1-3, with D possibly being TRBD1 (6 bases). The germline CDR1 and CDR2 sequences are SGHRS and YFSETQ. Trimming removed 2 bases at V and 0 bases at J, with 9 bases between. This CDR3 comprises 15 residues. The CDR3 bases are TGCGCCAGCAGCTTTGGACAGATCTCTGGAAACACCATATATTTT. This sequence encodes CASSFGQISGNTIYF.

This sequence joins TRBV30 and TRBJ1-2, with D tentatively TRBD1 (5 bases). CDR1 GTSNPN and CDR2 SVGIG come from the germline V gene (reference sequence). The V and J ends lost 2 bases and 5 bases respectively, with 18 bases between them. The CDR3 runs 15 residues. CDR3 DNA sequence: TGTGCCTGGAGTCCCCCATTCACAGGCGGATATGGCTACACCTTC. It encodes CAWSPPFTGGYGYTF.

The chain has TRBV13 and TRBJ1-1; D is unclear. The germline gives CDR1 PRHDT, CDR2 FYEKMQ (reference sequence). This CDR3 is 15 amino acids long. With 5 bases removed from V and 5 bases from J, the gap between germline ends came to 18 bases. CDR3 nucleotide sequence: TGTGCCAGCAGCCCCTCCGGGTTAGACATAACTGAAGCTTTCTTT. Translated: CASSPSGLDITEAFF.

The gene calls are TRBV25-1 and TRBJ1-1; 9 bases map to TRBD1. There are 15 residues in the CDR3. With V trimmed by 2 bases and J by 3 bases, 4 bases remained unmatched. The V gene's germline CDR1 is MGHDK and CDR2 SYGVNS. CDR3 nucleotide sequence: TGTGCCAGCAGTGAAAACAGGGGGCTGGACACTGAAGCTTTCTTT. This encodes CASSENRGLDTEAFF.

This clone has a handful of counts. The chain uses TRBV7-9 and TRBJ2-5; D is perhaps TRBD1 (6 bases). V was pared by 5 bases and J by 1 base, with 17 bases between. CDR3 length equals 16 residues. CDR1 and CDR2 from the germline V gene are SEHNR and FQNEAQ (reference sequence). The CDR3 nucleotides are TGTGCCAGCAGCCCACCCACTGGGACATCCCAAGAGACCCAGTACTTC. Protein product: CASSPPTGTSQETQYF.

The chain joins TRBV30 to TRBJ2-7, with 8 bases identical to TRBD2. There are 14 residues in the CDR3. Germline CDR1 GTSNPN, CDR2 SVGIG (reference sequence). V lost 3 bases, J lost 3 bases, and 7 bases stayed unmatched. CDR3 region: CAWRLSGGNYEQYF. The CDR3 coding sequence is TGTGCCTGGAGGCTGAGCGGGGGTAACTACGAGCAGTACTTC.

The gene calls are TRBV29-1 and TRBJ1-2; D uncertain. Germline V gene data show CDR1 as SQVTM and CDR2 as ANQGSEA. Trimming pared 6 bases from V and 5 bases from J, leaving 25 bases between. This CDR3 is built from 16 residues. CDR3 protein: CSVDLGQAPAGYGYTF. The DNA for the CDR3 is TGCAGCGTCGACCTTGGGCAGGCGCCGGCGGGATATGGCTACACCTTC.

The chain recombines TRBV12-5 with TRBJ1-1; no clear D gene. Between the trimmed V and J ends, which lost 6 bases and 1 base, there was a span of 6 bases. Per germline, CDR1 LGHNT and CDR2 FRNRAP. This CDR3 contains 12 residues. This CDR3 reads CASGDRNTEAFF. The CDR3 bases are TGTGCTAGTGGGGACCGGAACACTGAAGCTTTCTTT.

V gene TRBV5-1 combines with J gene TRBJ2-7, with 9 bases aligning to TRBD1. V lost 2 bases, J lost 1 base, and 4 bases stayed unmatched. The CDR3 sequence is 15 residues long. Per the germline V gene, CDR1 is SGHRS and CDR2 is YFSETQ. CDR3 in DNA: TGCGCCAGCAGCTTTAGACAGGGGGTATCCTACGAGCAGTACTTC. Amino acids: CASSFRQGVSYEQYF.

The chain recombines TRBV7-8 with TRBJ2-7; 8 bases match TRBD1. Germline V gives CDR1 SGHVS, CDR2 FQNEAQ. There are 16 residues in the CDR3. Unmatched junction bases numbered 8, after V lost 4 bases and J lost 0 bases. This CDR3 is CASSWGQALSSYEQYF. The CDR3 region has the DNA TGTGCCAGCAGCTGGGGACAGGCCTTGAGCTCCTACGAGCAGTACTTC.

V usage is TRBV7-2 and J usage is TRBJ1-6; 8 bases fit TRBD1. The V and J ends lost 3 bases and 9 bases, in that order; junction bases with no gene match: 10. Germline V gene data show CDR1 as SGHTA and CDR2 as FQGNSA. This CDR3 has 16 residues. Here the CDR3 reads CASSLAPQGASSPLHF. CDR3 sequence (DNA): TGTGCCAGCAGCTTGGCCCCTCAGGGGGCGAGTTCACCCCTCCACTTT.